These 11 T cell receptor beta chains came from one sample sequenced in a study of T cells in Graves' hyperthyroidism and ophthalmopathy. It was RNA transcripts that yielded the amplified TCR beta CDR3 regions. The TCR CDR3 first-round RT-PCR relied on the HTBI primer set. TCRdb ran MiXCR on the multiplex PCR reads and lists one entry per CDR3 protein. The table records under 650,000 distinct CDR3 sequences, about 16% of them present only once. Sample: blood. Receptor source: a woman younger than 45 with Graves' hyperthyroidism.

The V gene is TRBV4-3, the J gene TRBJ2-7, with D tentatively TRBD2 (5 bases). This CDR3 spans 15 amino acids. Germline V lookup: CDR1 LGHNA, CDR2 YSLEER. With 0 bases removed from V and 0 bases from J, the gap between germline ends came to 9 bases. DNA of the CDR3: TGCGCCAGCAGCCAAGATTCGGGGAGCTCCTACGAGCAGTACTTC. Translated, it gives CASSQDSGSSYEQYF.

The genes are TRBV9 and TRBJ2-3; possibly TRBD1 or TRBD2 for D (5 bases each). This CDR3 contains 15 residues. Germline CDR1 is SGDLS and CDR2 is YYNGEE. V was cut by 2 bases and J by 0 bases, with 10 bases left in between. Here the CDR3 DNA reads TGTGCCAGCAGCGTGGAGGACATAAGCACAGATACGCAGTATTTT. It is translated as CASSVEDISTDTQYF.

This clonotype came up many times. The genes are TRBV7-9 and TRBJ2-7; 10 nucleotides agree with TRBD1. In germline, CDR1 is SEHNR, CDR2 FQNEAQ (reference sequence). V was clipped by 5 bases and J by 0 bases; unmatched bases: 10. This CDR3 has 17 residues. For the CDR3, the DNA is TGTGCCAGCAGCGCAAGACAGGGGGCCCATTACTCCTACGAGCAGTACTTC. Its protein is CASSARQGAHYSYEQYF.

The chain has TRBV11-2 and TRBJ2-5; tentatively, D is TRBD1 or TRBD2 (7 bases each). V dropped 2 bases and J dropped 5 bases, with 21 bases sitting between them. Per the germline V gene, CDR1 is SGHAT and CDR2 is FQNNGV. This CDR3 region has 17 residues. DNA for the CDR3: TGTGCCAGCAGCTTAATTGGGGAACACAGGGGAGGGGAGACCCAGTACTTC. Translation: CASSLIGEHRGGETQYF.

The chain uses TRBV7-9 and TRBJ2-7; 9 bases fit TRBD2. The germline CDR1 and CDR2 sequences are SEHNR and FQNEAQ (reference sequence). The CDR3 runs to 14 residues. V lost 3 bases, J lost 2 bases, and 2 bases stayed unmatched. This CDR3 reads CASSFLAGAYEQYF. In DNA, the CDR3 is TGTGCCAGCAGCTTTTTAGCGGGAGCCTACGAGCAGTACTTC.

This clonotype has just a few counts. V usage is TRBV20-1 and J usage is TRBJ2-3; weak D call: TRBD2 (6 bases). This CDR3 spans 13 amino acids. Germline CDR1 reads DFQATT; CDR2 reads SNEGSKA (reference sequence). V lost 0 bases and J lost 14, with 18 bases in between. The CDR3 sequence is CSARDRQRALTYF. The DNA for the CDR3 is TGCAGTGCTAGAGATCGGCAGCGGGCCTTGACGTATTTT.

The chain couples TRBV19 to TRBJ2-6; unclear D gene. The CDR3 sequence is 15 residues long. Trimming cost V 3 bases and J 2 bases, with 8 bases left between them. Germline V gene sequence: CDR1 LNHDA, CDR2 SQIVND (reference sequence). DNA of the CDR3: TGTGCCAGTAGTATGACATTTGCTGGGGCCAACGTCCTGACTTTC. It specifies CASSMTFAGANVLTF.

V and J are TRBV7-2 and TRBJ2-5; D might be TRBD1 (6 bases). V lost 5 bases to trimming and J lost 5 bases, with 12 bases between them. This CDR3 region has 13 residues. CDR1 is SGHTA and CDR2 is FQGNSA in the germline V gene. The CDR3 coding sequence is TGTGCCAGCAGCCCAGGACAGTTCGAGACCCAGTACTTC. It is translated as CASSPGQFETQYF.

This clonotype was counted ten times or more. The genes are TRBV12-3 or TRBV12-4 and TRBJ2-7, with no clear D. This CDR3 has 14 amino acids. The ends were cut back, 6 bases at V and 4 bases at J, with 16 bases in the middle. The CDR3, as DNA: TGTGCCAGCAGGTCAGGAAGATCGAATTACGAGCAGTACTTC. This encodes CASRSGRSNYEQYF.

This clonotype was seen many times. This chain joins TRBV12-3 or TRBV12-4 and TRBJ2-7, with D hard to call. Trimming shortened V by 6 bases and J by 4 bases, and 10 bases separated the two germline ends. The CDR3 runs 12 residues. The CDR3 here is CASRARSYEQYF. The CDR3 DNA sequence: TGTGCCAGCAGGGCCCGGTCTTACGAGCAGTACTTC.

This clonotype was recorded at least ten times. This chain joins TRBV2 and TRBJ2-1; TRBD1 matches 9 bases. CDR1 is SNHLY and CDR2 is FYNNEI in the germline V gene. With 5 bases clipped from V and 6 bases from J, the junction kept 5 bases outside the gene matches. This CDR3 spans 14 amino acids. CDR3 sequence: CASSWGQGSNEQFF. CDR3 DNA sequence: TGTGCCAGCAGTTGGGGACAGGGTAGCAATGAGCAGTTCTTC.